This note documents a single TCR gamma chain sequence. The antigen is unknown. This entry comes from a study of Vδ1+ human thymocytes. Alphabeta T cells were depleted, then CD3+ Vdelta1+ Vdelta2- thymocytes were FACS-sorted. Between about 97% and 99.6% of sorted thymocytes were Vdelta1+. Notes on the study in general: Bulk data may be misread because of unexpected Vdelta2 sequences. Highly polyclonal TRG and TRD repertoires with Gaussian CDR3 length distributions appeared in thymus.

CDR1 and CDR2 from the germline V gene are GITISATS and ISYDGTV (reference sequence). With 2 bases clipped from V and 3 bases from J, the junction kept 7 bases outside the gene matches. This CDR3 spans 14 amino acids. The template was reverse-transcribed extracted RNA. The CDR3 regions were amplified by multiplex PCR from V-gene primers to a constant-region primer. TCRdb re-called the multiplex PCR reads using CATT. The data hold more than 25,000 gamma-chain clones, with over 15% observed a single time. V usage is TRGV9 and J usage is TRGJ1 or TRGJ2. The material sequenced was Vdelta1+ gamma-delta thymocytes from the thymus. Subset: FACS-sorted CD3+ TCRalphabeta- TCRVdelta1+ TCRVdelta2- thymocytes. The receptor was derived from a boy younger than two who had congenital heart surgery. The CDR3 DNA reads as TGTGCCTTGTGGGAGGGCCCCCGTTATTATAAGAAACTCTTT. The encoded protein is CALWEGPRYYKKLF.